This T cell receptor beta chain came from a study of shared clonotypes between healthy human individuals. Tens of thousands of T cell genomes, or 200 ng DNA, went into the sorted-subset replicate PCRs. Some clones are missing from TCRdb's copy, which holds only in-frame ones; the method was immunoSEQ multiplex PCR. The sample records about 300,000 clones, 74% being singletons. Study outcomes and limitations: What limited the represented genetic and exposure-history diversity was the small number of donors. Clonotype sharing across a few donors was observed for roughly 5% of naive CD4 clonotypes. Generation probability values for non-shared clonotypes were lower than those for clonotypes shared by all four donors.

Germline V CDR1 and CDR2: MDHEN, SYDVKM. Trimming pared 8 bases from V and 2 bases from J, leaving 10 bases between. The CDR3 sequence is 13 residues long. Comments on this clone: As yet, its antigen is unknown.

The chain links TRBV28 to TRBJ2-1; perhaps D is TRBD1 or TRBD2 (5 bases each). The receptor comes from a man aged 25-40 years in good health. The material sequenced was memory CD4+ T cells sorted from blood. As for subset: CD45RA-negative fraction. The CDR3 is CASGGNPYNEQFF. For the CDR3, the DNA is TGTGCCAGCGGGGGAAACCCCTACAATGAGCAGTTCTTC.